Sequencing of this T cell receptor beta chain was carried out in a study of shared clonotypes between healthy human individuals. Findings and limits, study-wide: Represented diversity (both genetic and exposure-history) was limited by the small number of donors.

The genomic DNA of each subset was split evenly across several immunoSEQ plates. Assay used: immunoSEQ multiplex PCR; TCRdb lists only in-frame clones, some missing. The data hold around 940,000 clones, with 76% observed a single time. About this clone itself: Antigen: not known.

V was trimmed by 0 bases and J by 0 bases, leaving 9 bases between them. Germline V CDR1 and CDR2: SGHRS, YFSETQ. This CDR3 has 15 amino acids. The TCR was taken from a man between 18 and 29 years old in good health. This chain uses TRBV5-1 with TRBJ1-1; D ambiguous. Sample: memory CD4+ T cells sorted from blood. The subset is: CD45RA-negative fraction. The CDR3 DNA reads as TGCGCCAGCAGCTTGGACGGGGTCATGAACACTGAAGCTTTCTTT. Amino acid sequence: CASSLDGVMNTEAFF.